This T cell receptor (beta chain) stems from a study of T cells after yellow fever vaccination (dated by TCRdb to between 2017 and 2020). Study-wide context: The SMART-Seq v4 Ultra Low Input RNA kit was used to prepare libraries from fractions with low cell numbers. Blood was collected at multiple timepoints before and after primary and secondary immunization, and bulk PBMC replicates and cell subsets were isolated. To follow T-cell clones before and after both primary and booster YFV17D yellow fever vaccination, bulk TCR alpha and beta repertoires underwent longitudinal sequencing. The cohort comprised two healthy male donors, one aged 18 to 30 and one aged 30 to 40 years.

With respect to this clonotype: Its antigen is still unknown. The sample holds no much larger clone one base away, and base qualities are not on file.

In light of the paper, this sample's treatment or condition label describes: live attenuated yellow fever vaccine strain. PBMCs were isolated from peripheral blood using a standard Ficoll-Paque protocol. Dynabeads CD4 and CD8 positive selection kits were used to isolate CD4 and CD8 T-cell fractions. TriZol was used to extract RNA from bulk PBMCs, from CD4 and CD8 fractions, and from dextramer-positive and dextramer-negative fractions. Sequencing was performed on an Illumina NovaSeq 6000. TCR cDNA was synthesized by 5'RACE template switching, through which a universal primer site and unique molecular identifiers were introduced. cDNA synthesis was primed from both the TCR alpha and TCR beta constant segments. Library amplification used two PCR steps, and the second PCR step added sample barcodes and sequencing adapters. Libraries were sequenced on Illumina HiSeq 2500 (2x100 bp) or NovaSeq (2x150 bp). The paper's processing steps were these. MIGEC was used to demultiplex reads and collapse the reads into UMI consensus sequences, and MiXCR was used for V(D)J alignment. Vaccine-responding clonotypes were defined with edgeR using replicate PBMC samples, requiring FDR below 0.01 and a log2 fold change above 5 up to day 15. Each bulk clonotype was labeled CD4 or CD8 based on which sequenced repertoire, CD4 or CD8, contained the clonotype at higher abundance. TCRdb reanalyzed the raw reads on its own, using fastp at Q25 for trimming and MiXCR for clone calling, and kept in-frame beta chains. Rows with a matching CDR3 protein are joined into one entry that keeps the most common DNA and genes. TCRdb's processing, not the authors' own work, is the source of the V and J calls. In this sample the table shows about 320,000 distinct CDR3 sequences, roughly a tenth of which occur a single time. The leading ten clones occupy about 3.5% of the sample.

From a lookup of the germline V gene, CDR1 and CDR2 are MNHEY and SVGEGT. CDR3 length: 16 amino acids, cysteine to phenylalanine. Only CDR3 DNA is held: 48 bases, read in frame from base 1. The V end loses 0 bases and the J end loses 1 base, and a stretch of 10 bases separates them. General study outcomes and caveats: After the booster, most of the clones that had expanded following primary vaccination were detected again (approximately 95% of CD4 and 80% to 90% of CD8), which suggests that memory was broadly maintained. Computational filtering was needed because FACS-sorted repertoires could contain abundant contaminating clonotypes from the bulk population. A small share of clonotypes was detected in both CD4 and CD8 compartments, with the overlap likely arising from convergent recombination. Compared with the primary T-cell response, the secondary T-cell response was faster but weaker, reaching its peak on day 5 rather than on day 15. The study included only a couple of donors, which limits how far the findings can be generalized.

Recombination linked TRBV6-2 or TRBV6-3 to TRBJ1-5; tentative D gene TRBD1, with 5 bases matching. The receptor was derived from a man aged 18-30 years who received the YFV17D yellow fever vaccine. The specimen was CD4+ T cells sorted from PBMCs, collected 45 days after the yellow fever booster vaccination. The nucleotide sequence reads as follows: TGTGCCAGCAGTTACTCCCTATGGGGGAGCAATCAGCCCCAGCATTTT. Its translation reads: CASSYSLWGSNQPQHF.